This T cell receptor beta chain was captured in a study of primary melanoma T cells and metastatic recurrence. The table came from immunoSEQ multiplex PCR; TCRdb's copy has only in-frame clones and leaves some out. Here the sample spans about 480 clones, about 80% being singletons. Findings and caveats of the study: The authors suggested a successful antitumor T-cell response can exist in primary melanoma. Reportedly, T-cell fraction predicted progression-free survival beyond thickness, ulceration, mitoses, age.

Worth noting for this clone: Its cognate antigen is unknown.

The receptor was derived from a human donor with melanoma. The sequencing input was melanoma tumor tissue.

CDR3 residues: CASSPGPYGYTF. The CDR3, as DNA: TGTGCCAGCAGTCCCGGACCTTATGGCTACACCTTC. The chain carries TRBV14 and TRBJ1-2; D gene uncertain. The germline V gene encodes CDR1 SGHDN and CDR2 FVKESK. There are 12 residues in the CDR3. V was trimmed by 6 bases and J by 5 bases, leaving 10 bases between them. Full variable domain (outside the CDR3, taken from reference TRBV14 and TRBJ1-2): EAGVTQFPSHSVIEKGQTVTLRCDPISGHDNLYWYRRVMGKEIKFLLHFVKESKQDESGMPNNRFLAERTGGTYSTLKVQPAELEDSGVYFCASSPGPYGYTFGSGTRLTVV.